This T cell receptor (beta chain) emerged from a study of T-cell memory formation after mild COVID-19. TCRdb recomputed calls from the 5' RACE reads with MiXCR, one row per CDR3 protein. The sample holds a few hundred thousand distinct CDR3 sequences, more than 15% seen once. This clonotype showed up just a few times. Germline loops: CDR1 LGHNT, CDR2 FRNRAP. This CDR3 has 12 amino acids. Deletions cut 6 bases from V and 0 bases from J, with 4 bases between. The rearrangement links TRBV12-5 to TRBJ2-3; D remains unclear. This clonotype originated in a man aged 18 to 30 who had mild COVID-19 (a few samples of this study predate the infection). Cell type and time point are not known. Sequencing used PBMCs or a T cell subset sorted from them (not recorded which). DNA of the CDR3: TGTGCTAGTGGCAGAAGCACAGATACGCAGTATTTT. The encoded protein is CASGRSTDTQYF.